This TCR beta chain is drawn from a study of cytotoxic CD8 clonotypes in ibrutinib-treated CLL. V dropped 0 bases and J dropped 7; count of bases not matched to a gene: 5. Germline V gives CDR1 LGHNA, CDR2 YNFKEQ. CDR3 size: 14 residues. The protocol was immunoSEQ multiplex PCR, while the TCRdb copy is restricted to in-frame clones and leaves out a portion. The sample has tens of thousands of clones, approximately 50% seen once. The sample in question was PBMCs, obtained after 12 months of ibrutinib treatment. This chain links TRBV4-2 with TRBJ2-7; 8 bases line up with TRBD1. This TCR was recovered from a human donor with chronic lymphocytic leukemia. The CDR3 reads CASSQDQGAWEQYF. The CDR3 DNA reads TGTGCCAGCAGCCAAGACCAGGGGGCGTGGGAGCAGTACTTC.